This T cell receptor (beta chain) was captured in a study of blood T cell repertoires in COVID-19. Looking at the study overall: The samples span acute and convalescent COVID-19 from the United States, Italy and Spain. T cells, B-cell-depleted T cells, or PBMCs provided the cDNA or gDNA that served as material.

Assay used: immunoSEQ multiplex PCR; TCRdb lists only in-frame clones, some missing. The table shows under 150,000 clones, with about nine tenths occurring only once. Germline V gives CDR1 ENHRY, CDR2 SYGVKD. The V end was cut by 6 bases, the J end by 6 bases, with 17 bases between. The CDR3 has 14 residues. The V and J genes are TRBV10-3 and TRBJ1-2; the D gene is possibly TRBD1 (5 bases). The source is a human donor in a cohort sampled during active COVID-19. The sample taken for sequencing was peripheral blood. The CDR3 nucleotides read TGTGCCATCAGCCCTATCGTCCAAGGGGATGGCTACACCTTC. Its translation is CAISPIVQGDGYTF.